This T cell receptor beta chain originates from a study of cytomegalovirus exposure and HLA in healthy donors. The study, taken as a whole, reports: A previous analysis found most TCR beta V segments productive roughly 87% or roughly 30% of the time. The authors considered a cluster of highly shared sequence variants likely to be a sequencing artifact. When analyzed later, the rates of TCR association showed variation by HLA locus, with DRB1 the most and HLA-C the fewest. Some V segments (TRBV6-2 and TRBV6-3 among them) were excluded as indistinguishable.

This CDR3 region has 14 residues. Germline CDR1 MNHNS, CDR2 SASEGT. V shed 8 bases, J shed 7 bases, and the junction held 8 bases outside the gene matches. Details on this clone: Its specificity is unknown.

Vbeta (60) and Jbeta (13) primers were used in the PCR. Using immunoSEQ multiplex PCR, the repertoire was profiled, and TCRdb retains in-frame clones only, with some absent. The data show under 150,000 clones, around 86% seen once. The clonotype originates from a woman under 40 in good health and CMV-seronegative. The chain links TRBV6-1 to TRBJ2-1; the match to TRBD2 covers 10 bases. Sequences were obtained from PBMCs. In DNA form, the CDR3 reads TGTGCCAGCGGACTCAGCGGGAGGGGTAATGAGCAGTTCTTC. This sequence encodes CASGLSGRGNEQFF.